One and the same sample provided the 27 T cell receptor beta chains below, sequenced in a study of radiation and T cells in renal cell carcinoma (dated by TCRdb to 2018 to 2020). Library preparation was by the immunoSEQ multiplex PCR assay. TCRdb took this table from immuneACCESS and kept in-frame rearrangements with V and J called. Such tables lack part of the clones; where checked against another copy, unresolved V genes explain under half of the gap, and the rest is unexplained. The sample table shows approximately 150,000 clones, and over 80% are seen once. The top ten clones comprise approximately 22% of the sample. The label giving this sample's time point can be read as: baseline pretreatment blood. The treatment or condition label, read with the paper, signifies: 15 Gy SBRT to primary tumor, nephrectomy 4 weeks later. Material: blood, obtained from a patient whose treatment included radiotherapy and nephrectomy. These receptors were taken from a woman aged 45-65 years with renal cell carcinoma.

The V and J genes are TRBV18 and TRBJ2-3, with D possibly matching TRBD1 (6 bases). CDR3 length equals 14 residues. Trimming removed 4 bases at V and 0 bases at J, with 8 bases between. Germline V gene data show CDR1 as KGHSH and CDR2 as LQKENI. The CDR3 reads CASSRDKSTDTQYF. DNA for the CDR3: TGTGCCAGCTCACGGGACAAGAGCACAGATACGCAGTATTTT.

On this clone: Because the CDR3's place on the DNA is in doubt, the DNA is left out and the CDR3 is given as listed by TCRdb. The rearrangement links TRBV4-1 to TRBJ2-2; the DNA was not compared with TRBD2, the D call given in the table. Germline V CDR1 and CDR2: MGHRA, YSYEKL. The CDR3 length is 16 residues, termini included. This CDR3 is CASSGAGRQFFGELFF.

This CDR3 reads CASSEGGAANEKLFF. For the CDR3, the DNA is TGTGCCAGCAGTGAGGGGGGGGCGGCTAATGAAAAACTGTTTTTT. The chain carries TRBV2 and TRBJ1-4; D possibly corresponds to TRBD1 (6 bases). V was pared by 3 bases and J by 3 bases, with 11 bases between. Germline V CDR1 and CDR2: SNHLY, FYNNEI. The CDR3 sequence is 15 residues long. Using reference TRBV2 and TRBJ1-4 for the parts outside the CDR3, the full variable domain is EPEVTQTPSHQVTQMGQEVILRCVPISNHLYFYWYRQILGQKVEFLVSFYNNEISEKSEIFDDQFSVERPDGSNFTLKIRSTKLEDSAMYFCASSEGGAANEKLFFGSGTQLSVL.

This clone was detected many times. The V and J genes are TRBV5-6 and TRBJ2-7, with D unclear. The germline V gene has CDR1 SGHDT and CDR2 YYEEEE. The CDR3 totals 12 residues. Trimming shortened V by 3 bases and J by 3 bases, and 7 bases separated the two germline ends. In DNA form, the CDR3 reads TGTGCCAGCAGCTCCCTGTTCTACGAGCAGTACTTC. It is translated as CASSSLFYEQYF.

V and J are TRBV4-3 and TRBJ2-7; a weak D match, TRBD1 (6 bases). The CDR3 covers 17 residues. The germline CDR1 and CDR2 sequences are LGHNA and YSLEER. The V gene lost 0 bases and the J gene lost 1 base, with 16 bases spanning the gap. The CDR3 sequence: CASSQDQDSTLSYEQYF. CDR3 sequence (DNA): TGCGCCAGCAGCCAAGATCAGGACAGTACTTTATCCTACGAGCAGTACTTC.

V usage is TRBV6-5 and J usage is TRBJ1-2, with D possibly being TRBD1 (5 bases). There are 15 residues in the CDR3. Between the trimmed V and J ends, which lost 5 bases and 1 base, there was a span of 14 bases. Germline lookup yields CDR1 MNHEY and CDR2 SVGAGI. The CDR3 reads CASSPGTGGNYGYTF. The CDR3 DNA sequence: TGTGCCAGCAGTCCCGGGACGGGGGGTAACTATGGCTACACCTTC.

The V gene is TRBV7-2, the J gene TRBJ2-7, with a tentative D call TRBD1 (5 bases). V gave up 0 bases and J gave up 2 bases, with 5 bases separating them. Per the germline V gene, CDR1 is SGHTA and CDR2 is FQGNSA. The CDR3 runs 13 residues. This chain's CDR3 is CASSLAGAYEQYF. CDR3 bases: TGTGCCAGCAGCTTAGCAGGGGCCTACGAGCAGTACTTC.

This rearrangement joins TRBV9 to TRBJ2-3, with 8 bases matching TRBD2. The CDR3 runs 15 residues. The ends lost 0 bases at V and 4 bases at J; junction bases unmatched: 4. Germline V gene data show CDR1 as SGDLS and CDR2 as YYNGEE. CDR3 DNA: TGTGCCAGCAGCGTAGGAAGCGGGAGACCAGATACGCAGTATTTT. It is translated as CASSVGSGRPDTQYF.

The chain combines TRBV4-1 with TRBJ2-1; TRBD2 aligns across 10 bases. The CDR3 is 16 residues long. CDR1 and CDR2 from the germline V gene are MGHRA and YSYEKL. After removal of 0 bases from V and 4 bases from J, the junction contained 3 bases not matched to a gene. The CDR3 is CASSQERTSGYNEQFF. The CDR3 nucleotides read TGCGCCAGCAGCCAAGAAAGGACTAGCGGATACAATGAGCAGTTCTTC.

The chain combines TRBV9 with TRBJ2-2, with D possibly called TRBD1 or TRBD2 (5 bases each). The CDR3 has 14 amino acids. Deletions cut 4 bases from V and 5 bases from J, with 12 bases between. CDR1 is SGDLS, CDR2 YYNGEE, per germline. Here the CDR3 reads CASSPGWGTGELFF. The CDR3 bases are TGTGCCAGCAGCCCAGGGTGGGGGACCGGGGAGCTGTTTTTT.

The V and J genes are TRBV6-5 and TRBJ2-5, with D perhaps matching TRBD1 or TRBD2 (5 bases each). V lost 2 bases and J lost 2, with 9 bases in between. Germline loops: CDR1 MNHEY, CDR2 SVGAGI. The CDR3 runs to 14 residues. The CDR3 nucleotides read TGTGCCAGCAGTTACGGGGGATCTCAAGAGACCCAGTACTTC. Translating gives CASSYGGSQETQYF.

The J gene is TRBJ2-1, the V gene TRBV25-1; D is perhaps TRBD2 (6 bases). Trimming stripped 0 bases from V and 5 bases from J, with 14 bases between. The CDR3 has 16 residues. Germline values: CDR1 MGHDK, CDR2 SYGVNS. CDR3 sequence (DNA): TGTGCCAGCAGTGAATATGGAGGGGCCGGCGACAATGAGCAGTTCTTC. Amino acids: CASSEYGGAGDNEQFF.

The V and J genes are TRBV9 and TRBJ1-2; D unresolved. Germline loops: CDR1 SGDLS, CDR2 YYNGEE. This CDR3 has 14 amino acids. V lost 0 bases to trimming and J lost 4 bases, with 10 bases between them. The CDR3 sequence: CASSVEGGSYGYTF. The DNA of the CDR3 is TGTGCCAGCAGCGTAGAGGGAGGGTCCTATGGCTACACCTTC.

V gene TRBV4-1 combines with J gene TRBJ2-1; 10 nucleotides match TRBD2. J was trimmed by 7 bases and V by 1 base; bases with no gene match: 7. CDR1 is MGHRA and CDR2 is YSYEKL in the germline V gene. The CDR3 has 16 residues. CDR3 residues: CASSQVASGSWNEQFF. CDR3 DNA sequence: TGCGCCAGCAGCCAAGTCGCTAGCGGGAGTTGGAATGAGCAGTTCTTC.

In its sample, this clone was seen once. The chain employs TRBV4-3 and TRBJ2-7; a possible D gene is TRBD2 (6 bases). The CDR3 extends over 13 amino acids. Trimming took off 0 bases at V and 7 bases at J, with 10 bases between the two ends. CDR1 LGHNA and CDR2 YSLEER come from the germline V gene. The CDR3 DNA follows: TGCGCCAGCAGCCAAGATCTAGCGCGGGAGCAGTACTTC. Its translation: CASSQDLAREQYF.

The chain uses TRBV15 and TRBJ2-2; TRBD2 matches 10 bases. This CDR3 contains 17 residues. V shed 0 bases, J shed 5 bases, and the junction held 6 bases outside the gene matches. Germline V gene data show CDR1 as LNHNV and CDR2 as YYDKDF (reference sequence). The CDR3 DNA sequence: TGTGCCACCAGCAGAGATTTCGCGACTAGCGGGACCGGGGAGCTGTTTTTT. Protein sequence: CATSRDFATSGTGELFF.

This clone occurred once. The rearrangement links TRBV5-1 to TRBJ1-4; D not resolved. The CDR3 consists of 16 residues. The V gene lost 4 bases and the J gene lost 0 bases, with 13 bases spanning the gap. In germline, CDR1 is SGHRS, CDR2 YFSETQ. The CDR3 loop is CASSPVSRSTNEKLFF. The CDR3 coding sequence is TGCGCCAGCAGCCCCGTATCGAGATCAACTAATGAAAAACTGTTTTTT.

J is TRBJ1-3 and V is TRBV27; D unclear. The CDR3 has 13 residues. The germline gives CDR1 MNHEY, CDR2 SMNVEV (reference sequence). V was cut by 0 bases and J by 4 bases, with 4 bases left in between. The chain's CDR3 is CASSLSAGNTIYF. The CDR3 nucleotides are TGTGCCAGCAGTTTATCGGCCGGAAACACCATATATTTT.

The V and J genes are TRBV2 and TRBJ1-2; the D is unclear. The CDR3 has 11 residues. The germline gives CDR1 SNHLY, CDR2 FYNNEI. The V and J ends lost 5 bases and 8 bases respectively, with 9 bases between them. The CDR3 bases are TGTGCCAGCAGTACTCAAACGGGCTACACCTTC. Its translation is CASSTQTGYTF.

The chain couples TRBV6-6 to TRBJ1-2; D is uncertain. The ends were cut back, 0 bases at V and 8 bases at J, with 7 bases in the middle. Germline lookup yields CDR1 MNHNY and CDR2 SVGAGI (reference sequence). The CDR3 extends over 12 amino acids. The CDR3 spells CASSYSSWGYTF. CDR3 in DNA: TGTGCCAGCAGTTACTCGAGCTGGGGCTACACCTTC.

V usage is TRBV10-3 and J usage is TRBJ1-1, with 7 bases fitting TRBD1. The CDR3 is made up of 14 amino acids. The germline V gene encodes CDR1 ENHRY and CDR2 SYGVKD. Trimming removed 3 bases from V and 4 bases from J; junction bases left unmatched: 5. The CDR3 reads CAISDPGQTTEAFF. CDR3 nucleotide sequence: TGTGCCATCAGTGATCCGGGACAGACCACTGAAGCTTTCTTT.

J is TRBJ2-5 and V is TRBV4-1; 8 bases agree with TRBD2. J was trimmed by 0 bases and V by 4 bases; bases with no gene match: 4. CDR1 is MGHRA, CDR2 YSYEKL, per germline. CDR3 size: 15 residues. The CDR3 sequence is CASSLETSDQETQYF. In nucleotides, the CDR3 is TGCGCCAGCAGCCTGGAGACTAGCGACCAAGAGACCCAGTACTTC.

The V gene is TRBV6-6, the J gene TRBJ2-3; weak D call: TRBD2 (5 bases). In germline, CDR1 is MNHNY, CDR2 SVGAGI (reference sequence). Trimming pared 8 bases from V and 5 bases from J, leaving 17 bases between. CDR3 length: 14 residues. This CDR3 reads CASSMASSEDTQYF. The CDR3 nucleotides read TGTGCCAGCTCGATGGCTAGCTCAGAAGATACGCAGTATTTT.

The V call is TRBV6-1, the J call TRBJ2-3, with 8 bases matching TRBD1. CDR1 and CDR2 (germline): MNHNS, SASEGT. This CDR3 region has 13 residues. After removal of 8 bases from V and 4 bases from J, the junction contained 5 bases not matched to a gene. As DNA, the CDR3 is TGTGCCAGCCAGACAGGGGTTGCAGATACGCAGTATTTT. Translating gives CASQTGVADTQYF.

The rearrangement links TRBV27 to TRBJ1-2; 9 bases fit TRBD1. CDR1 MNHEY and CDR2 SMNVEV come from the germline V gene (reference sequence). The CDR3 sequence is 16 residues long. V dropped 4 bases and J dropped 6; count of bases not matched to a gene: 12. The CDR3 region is CASSSTISGTGNGYTF. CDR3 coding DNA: TGTGCCAGCAGTTCAACCATTTCCGGGACAGGGAATGGCTACACCTTC.

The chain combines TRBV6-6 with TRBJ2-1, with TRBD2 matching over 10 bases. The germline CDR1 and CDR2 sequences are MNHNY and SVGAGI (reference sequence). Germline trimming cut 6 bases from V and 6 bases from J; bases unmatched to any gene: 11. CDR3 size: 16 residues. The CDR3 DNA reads TGTGCCAGCAGCCAGGGTACTAGCGGGGCGGGCAATGAGCAGTTCTTC. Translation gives CASSQGTSGAGNEQFF.

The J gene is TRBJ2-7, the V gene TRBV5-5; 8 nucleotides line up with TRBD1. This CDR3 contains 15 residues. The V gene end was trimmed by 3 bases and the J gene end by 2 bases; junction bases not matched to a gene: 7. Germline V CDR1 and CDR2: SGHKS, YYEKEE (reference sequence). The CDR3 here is CASSSGQAYTYEQYF. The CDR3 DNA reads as TGTGCCAGCAGCTCGGGACAGGCCTATACCTACGAGCAGTACTTC. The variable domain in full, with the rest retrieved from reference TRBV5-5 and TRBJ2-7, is DAGVTQSPTHLIKTRGQQVTLRCSPISGHKSVSWYQQVLGQGPQFIFQYYEKEERGRGNFPDRFSARQFPNYSSELNVNALLLGDSALYLCASSSGQAYTYEQYFGPGTRLTVT.